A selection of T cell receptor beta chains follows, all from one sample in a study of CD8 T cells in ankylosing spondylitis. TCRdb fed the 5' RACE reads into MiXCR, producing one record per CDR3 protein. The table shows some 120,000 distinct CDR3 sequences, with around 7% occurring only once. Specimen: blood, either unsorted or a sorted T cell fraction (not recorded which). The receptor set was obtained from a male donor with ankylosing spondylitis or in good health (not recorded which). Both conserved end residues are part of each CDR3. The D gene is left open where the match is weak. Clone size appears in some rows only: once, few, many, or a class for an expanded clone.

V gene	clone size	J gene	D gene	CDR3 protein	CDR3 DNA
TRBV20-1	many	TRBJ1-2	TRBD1	CSARDRVNYGYTF	TGCAGTGCTCGGGACAGGGTTAACTATGGCTACACCTTC
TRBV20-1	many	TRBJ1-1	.	CSAITPGQNTEAFF	TGCAGTGCTATCACTCCGGGACAGAACACTGAAGCTTTCTTT
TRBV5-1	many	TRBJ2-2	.	CASSSVGPPNTGELFF	TGCGCCAGCAGCTCCGTGGGGCCCCCGAACACCGGGGAGCTGTTTTTT
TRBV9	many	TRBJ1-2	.	CASSVHRNRDGGYTF	TGTGCCAGCAGCGTACATCGGAACAGGGATGGTGGCTACACCTTC
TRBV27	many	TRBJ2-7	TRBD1	CASSAGTAGREQYF	TGTGCCAGCAGTGCCGGGACAGCCGGACGCGAGCAGTACTTC
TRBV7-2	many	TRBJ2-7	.	CASSGDTSSYEQYF	TGTGCCAGCAGCGGGGACACGAGCTCCTACGAGCAGTACTTC
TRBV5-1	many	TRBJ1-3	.	CASSPGEASGNTIYF	TGCGCCAGCAGCCCCGGTGAGGCGAGCGGAAACACCATATATTTT
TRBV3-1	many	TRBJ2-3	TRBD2	CASSQDRLAVTDTQYF	TGTGCCAGCAGCCAAGATAGGCTAGCGGTCACAGATACGCAGTATTTT
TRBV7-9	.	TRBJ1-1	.	CASSPESYTEAFF	TGTGCCAGCAGCCCGGAGAGCTATACTGAAGCTTTCTTT
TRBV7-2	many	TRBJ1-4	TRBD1	CATHGQDNEKLFF	TGTGCCACCCACGGACAGGATAATGAAAAACTGTTTTTT
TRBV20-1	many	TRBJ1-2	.	CSARDQSGVYGYTF	TGCAGTGCTAGAGATCAGTCAGGGGTGTATGGCTACACCTTC
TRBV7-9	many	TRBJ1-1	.	CASSLAQGPEAFF	TGTGCCAGCAGCTTAGCGCAGGGCCCTGAAGCTTTCTTT
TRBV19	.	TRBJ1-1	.	CASSIRGHTEAFF	TGTGCCAGTAGTATTCGGGGCCACACTGAAGCTTTCTTT
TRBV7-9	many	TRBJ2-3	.	CASSLQGGADTQYF	TGTGCCAGCAGCTTACAGGGGGGCGCAGATACGCAGTATTTT
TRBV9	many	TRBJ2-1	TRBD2	CASSVISGTPQGQQFF	TGTGCCAGCAGCGTCATTAGCGGGACCCCCCAAGGGCAGCAGTTCTTC
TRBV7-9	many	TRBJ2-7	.	CASSLVQGSADYEQYF	TGTGCCAGCAGCTTAGTACAGGGATCGGCCGACTACGAGCAGTACTTC
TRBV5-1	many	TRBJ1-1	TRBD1	CASSIRDSNTEAFF	TGCGCCAGCAGCATCCGGGACAGTAACACTGAAGCTTTCTTT
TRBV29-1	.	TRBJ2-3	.	CSVGSLLTDTQYF	TGCAGCGTTGGTTCGCTGCTCACAGATACGCAGTATTTT
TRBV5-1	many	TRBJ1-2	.	CASSQRDRNYGYTF	TGCGCCAGCAGCCAAAGGGACCGCAACTATGGCTACACCTTC
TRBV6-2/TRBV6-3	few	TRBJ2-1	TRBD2	CASRSSGDNEQFF	TGTGCCAGCAGGTCTAGCGGGGATAATGAGCAGTTCTTC
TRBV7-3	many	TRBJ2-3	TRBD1	CASSPVTGGADTQYF	TGTGCCAGCAGCCCGGTAACAGGGGGAGCAGATACGCAGTATTTT
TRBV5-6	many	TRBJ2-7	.	CASSSSLDSYEQYF	TGTGCCAGCAGCTCCTCACTGGACAGCTACGAGCAGTACTTC
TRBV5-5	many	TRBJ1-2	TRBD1	CASSLGEGADYGYTF	TGTGCCAGCAGCTTGGGAGAGGGGGCGGACTATGGCTACACCTTC
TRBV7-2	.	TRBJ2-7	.	CASSLALLSRYEQYF	TGTGCCAGCAGCTTAGCCCTTCTTTCTCGTTACGAGCAGTACTTC
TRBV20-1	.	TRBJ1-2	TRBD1	CSAVGTGHGYTF	TGCAGTGCCGTCGGGACAGGGCATGGCTACACCTTC
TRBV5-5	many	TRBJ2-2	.	CASNKGAGELFF	TGTGCCAGCAATAAGGGTGCCGGGGAGCTGTTTTTT
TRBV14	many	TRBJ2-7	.	CASSPIRGATYEQYF	TGTGCCAGCAGCCCGATTCGCGGGGCCACCTACGAGCAGTACTTC
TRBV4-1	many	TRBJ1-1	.	CASSQTRYREAFF	TGCGCCAGCAGCCAAACTAGGTACCGAGAAGCTTTCTTT
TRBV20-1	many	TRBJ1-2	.	CSARGTARVYGYTF	TGCAGTGCTAGAGGGACAGCCCGCGTCTATGGCTACACCTTC
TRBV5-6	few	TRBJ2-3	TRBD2	CASSRPSAGADTQYF	TGTGCCAGCAGCCGACCATCAGCGGGAGCTGATACGCAGTATTTT
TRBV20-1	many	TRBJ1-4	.	CSARSATNEKLFF	TGCAGTGCTAGGTCGGCAACTAATGAAAAACTGTTTTTT